Listed below are T cell receptor beta chains from one sample, sequenced in a study of cytomegalovirus exposure and HLA in healthy donors. Profiled with immunoSEQ multiplex PCR; TCRdb holds only in-frame clones, not every one. The table lists around 160,000 clones, 75% to 90% of them singletons. The sample taken for sequencing was PBMCs. Every receptor here comes from a human donor in good health. CDR3s include the opening cysteine and the closing phenylalanine or tryptophan. The D gene is left open where the match is weak. Where a row states a size, it is once, few, many or the class of an expanded clone; other rows omit it.

j_call: TRBJ2-1
clone_size: .
v_call: TRBV27
d_call: TRBD2
cdr3_nt: TGTGCCAGCAGTTTATCGGAGGGACTAGCGGGGGGGAATGAGCAGTTCTTC
cdr3_aa: CASSLSEGLAGGNEQFF

j_call: TRBJ1-6
clone_size: .
v_call: TRBV5-6
d_call: .
cdr3_nt: TGTGCCAGCAGCCCGGAGCAGACTTATAATTCACCCCTCCACTTT
cdr3_aa: CASSPEQTYNSPLHF

j_call: TRBJ1-6
clone_size: .
v_call: TRBV7-8
d_call: .
cdr3_nt: TGTGCCAGCAGCTTATTAGCCAATTCACCCCTCCACTTT
cdr3_aa: CASSLLANSPLHF

j_call: TRBJ1-2
clone_size: .
v_call: TRBV5-1
d_call: TRBD1
cdr3_nt: TGCGCCAGCAGCAGGACAGGGGTTAGAAATGGCTACACCTTC
cdr3_aa: CASSRTGVRNGYTF

j_call: TRBJ2-3
clone_size: .
v_call: TRBV2
d_call: .
cdr3_nt: TGTGCCAGCAGTTTCCCGACAGATACGCAGTATTTT
cdr3_aa: CASSFPTDTQYF

j_call: TRBJ1-3
clone_size: .
v_call: TRBV6-5
d_call: TRBD1
cdr3_nt: TGTGCCAGCAGTCGACAGGGGGTCGCTGGAAACACCATATATTTT
cdr3_aa: CASSRQGVAGNTIYF

j_call: TRBJ1-5
clone_size: .
v_call: TRBV4-3
d_call: .
cdr3_nt: TGCGCCAGCAGCCAAGATCTATCGCCCTACGGGGATCAGCCCCAGCATTTT
cdr3_aa: CASSQDLSPYGDQPQHF

j_call: TRBJ2-6
clone_size: .
v_call: TRBV9
d_call: .
cdr3_nt: TGTGCCAGCAGCCTAGAGGGGGGGGCCAACGTCCTGACTTTC
cdr3_aa: CASSLEGGANVLTF

j_call: TRBJ2-1
clone_size: .
v_call: TRBV9
d_call: .
cdr3_nt: TGTGCCAGCAGCGGTCTCAATGAGCAGTTCTTC
cdr3_aa: CASSGLNEQFF

j_call: TRBJ2-2
clone_size: .
v_call: TRBV6-5
d_call: .
cdr3_nt: TGTGCCAGCAGCCGCGGCACCGGGGAGCTGTTTTTT
cdr3_aa: CASSRGTGELFF

j_call: TRBJ2-6
clone_size: .
v_call: TRBV7-3
d_call: .
cdr3_nt: TGTGCCAGCAGCCCAGGGGTAGGGGCCAACGTCCTGACTTTC
cdr3_aa: CASSPGVGANVLTF

j_call: TRBJ2-3
clone_size: .
v_call: TRBV2
d_call: TRBD1
cdr3_nt: TGTGCCAGCACCACCGGGACAGGGAGCACAGATACGCAGTATTTT
cdr3_aa: CASTTGTGSTDTQYF

j_call: TRBJ2-3
clone_size: .
v_call: TRBV5-6
d_call: TRBD1
cdr3_nt: TGTGCCAGCAGCCCACTATTAGGGACAGGGGGGATGGATACGCAGTATTTT
cdr3_aa: CASSPLLGTGGMDTQYF

j_call: TRBJ2-3
clone_size: .
v_call: TRBV2
d_call: .
cdr3_nt: TGTGCCAGCAGCACCCGGTTCCGGGACTCGCGCGGTGGGGATACGCAGTATTTT
cdr3_aa: CASSTRFRDSRGGDTQYF

j_call: TRBJ1-4
clone_size: once
v_call: TRBV9
d_call: .
cdr3_nt: TGTGCCAGCAGCGTTGGTACCTCGGGGGAAAAACTGTTTTTT
cdr3_aa: CASSVGTSGEKLFF

j_call: TRBJ1-2
clone_size: .
v_call: TRBV19
d_call: .
cdr3_nt: TGTGCCAGTAGTCTAACTGCCCTTCCGGGGGGCTACACCTTC
cdr3_aa: CASSLTALPGGYTF

j_call: TRBJ1-5
clone_size: .
v_call: TRBV19
d_call: .
cdr3_nt: TGTGCCAGTAAGGCAGGGGCATACAATCAGCCCCAGCATTTT
cdr3_aa: CASKAGAYNQPQHF

j_call: TRBJ1-1
clone_size: few
v_call: TRBV6-5
d_call: .
cdr3_nt: TGTGCCAGCAGCCCCAGGTTGGTCAACACTGAAGCTTTCTTT
cdr3_aa: CASSPRLVNTEAFF

j_call: TRBJ2-3
clone_size: .
v_call: TRBV10-1
d_call: .
cdr3_nt: TGCGCCAGCAGTGAGGTCGGGTCAGATACGCAGTATTTT
cdr3_aa: CASSEVGSDTQYF

j_call: TRBJ2-7
clone_size: .
v_call: TRBV2
d_call: TRBD2
cdr3_nt: TGTGCCAGCAGTGAAGCCTACCCGGGGGGGAGCGAGCAGTACTTC
cdr3_aa: CASSEAYPGGSEQYF

j_call: TRBJ1-1
clone_size: .
v_call: TRBV6-4
d_call: TRBD1
cdr3_nt: TGTGCCAGCAGTGACCCCGGACAGGGACGGCCCGGCACTGAAGCTTTCTTT
cdr3_aa: CASSDPGQGRPGTEAFF

j_call: TRBJ1-1
clone_size: .
v_call: TRBV12-5
d_call: .
cdr3_nt: TGTGCTAGTGGTTTACGGGCCGCAGGGATGAACACTGAAGCTTTCTTT
cdr3_aa: CASGLRAAGMNTEAFF

j_call: TRBJ1-2
clone_size: .
v_call: TRBV9
d_call: .
cdr3_nt: TGTGCCAGCAGCGTAAGGCCTGAGGGTAACTATGGCTACACCTTC
cdr3_aa: CASSVRPEGNYGYTF

j_call: TRBJ1-6
clone_size: .
v_call: TRBV23-1
d_call: TRBD1
cdr3_nt: TGCGCCAGCAGTCAAACAAGGACAGGATATAATTCACCCCTCCACTTT
cdr3_aa: CASSQTRTGYNSPLHF

j_call: TRBJ2-7
clone_size: .
v_call: TRBV5-1
d_call: TRBD1
cdr3_nt: TGCGCCAGCAGCTTCGGCGACAGGGGGTACGAGCAGTACTTC
cdr3_aa: CASSFGDRGYEQYF

j_call: TRBJ1-6
clone_size: .
v_call: TRBV7-8
d_call: .
cdr3_nt: TGTGCCAGCAGCAGGCAGGGATTCGGATCACCCCTCCACTTT
cdr3_aa: CASSRQGFGSPLHF

j_call: TRBJ2-7
clone_size: .
v_call: TRBV5-5
d_call: TRBD2
cdr3_nt: TGTGCCAGCAGCTTGGATGTGACTAGCGGCTACGAGCAGTACTTC
cdr3_aa: CASSLDVTSGYEQYF

j_call: TRBJ1-4
clone_size: once
v_call: TRBV13
d_call: .
cdr3_nt: TGTGCCAGCAGCTTAAATTTAGGAGGGGAACGTGAAAAACTGTTTTTT
cdr3_aa: CASSLNLGGEREKLFF

j_call: TRBJ1-1
clone_size: .
v_call: TRBV7-9
d_call: .
cdr3_nt: TGTTCCAGCAGCTTAGAGCCGAAAGCTTTCTTT
cdr3_aa: CSSSLEPKAFF

j_call: TRBJ1-2
clone_size: .
v_call: TRBV4-1
d_call: TRBD1
cdr3_nt: TGCGCCAGCAGCCAAGGGGACAGGGGAAACGGCTACACCTTC
cdr3_aa: CASSQGDRGNGYTF

j_call: TRBJ2-1
clone_size: .
v_call: TRBV9
d_call: TRBD2
cdr3_nt: TGTGCCAGCAGCGATGACGGGACTAGCCTGAATGAGCAGTTCTTC
cdr3_aa: CASSDDGTSLNEQFF

j_call: TRBJ2-2
clone_size: .
v_call: TRBV19
d_call: TRBD2
cdr3_nt: TGTGCCAGTGATAGCGGGACAAAGAACACCGGGGAGCTGTTTTTT
cdr3_aa: CASDSGTKNTGELFF

j_call: TRBJ1-2
clone_size: .
v_call: TRBV7-9
d_call: TRBD1
cdr3_nt: TGTGCCAGCACCATCTCGACAGGGGACCCGAAAGGCTACACCTTC
cdr3_aa: CASTISTGDPKGYTF

j_call: TRBJ1-4
clone_size: .
v_call: TRBV2
d_call: TRBD1
cdr3_nt: TGTGCCAGCAGTTTACAGGGGATTAATGAAAAACTGTTTTTT
cdr3_aa: CASSLQGINEKLFF

j_call: TRBJ1-2
clone_size: few
v_call: TRBV9
d_call: .
cdr3_nt: TGTGCCAGCAGCGTGTCGAATACAGGGTATGGCTACACCTTC
cdr3_aa: CASSVSNTGYGYTF

j_call: TRBJ2-6
clone_size: .
v_call: TRBV28
d_call: TRBD1
cdr3_nt: TGTGCCAGCAGTCCTCGGACAGGGGGAGCTGGGGCCAACGTCCTGACTTTC
cdr3_aa: CASSPRTGGAGANVLTF

j_call: TRBJ2-2
clone_size: .
v_call: TRBV7-9
d_call: TRBD1
cdr3_nt: TGTGCCAGCAGCTCCCGACAGGGGGCTAACGGGGAGCTGTTTTTT
cdr3_aa: CASSSRQGANGELFF

j_call: TRBJ2-1
clone_size: .
v_call: TRBV9
d_call: TRBD1
cdr3_nt: TGTGCCAGCAGCCATCCCAAAAGTCTGAGGGACAGGGACAATGTCAATGAGCAGTTCTTC
cdr3_aa: CASSHPKSLRDRDNVNEQFF

j_call: TRBJ1-6
clone_size: once
v_call: TRBV28
d_call: .
cdr3_nt: TGTGCCAGCAGACACCCGACGTGGAGCTCCTATAATTCACCCCTCCACTTT
cdr3_aa: CASRHPTWSSYNSPLHF

j_call: TRBJ1-1
clone_size: .
v_call: TRBV2
d_call: .
cdr3_nt: TGTGCCAGCAGTGTGGGAGGGTACACTGAAGCTTTCTTT
cdr3_aa: CASSVGGYTEAFF

j_call: TRBJ1-4
clone_size: .
v_call: TRBV7-8
d_call: TRBD1
cdr3_nt: TGTGCCAGCAGCCCATTCCGGACAGGGGCCCGGGAAAAACTGTTTTTT
cdr3_aa: CASSPFRTGAREKLFF

j_call: TRBJ1-5
clone_size: .
v_call: TRBV27
d_call: .
cdr3_nt: TGTGCCAGCAGTTTATACAGGGCACAGAATCAGCCCCAGCATTTT
cdr3_aa: CASSLYRAQNQPQHF

j_call: TRBJ2-7
clone_size: .
v_call: TRBV7-9
d_call: .
cdr3_nt: TGTGCCAGCAGTGGACAAACCTACGAGCAGTACTTC
cdr3_aa: CASSGQTYEQYF

j_call: TRBJ2-7
clone_size: .
v_call: TRBV7-7
d_call: .
cdr3_nt: TGTGCTAGCAGCGTCGGGACACTAGGCACCTACGAGCAGTACTTC
cdr3_aa: CASSVGTLGTYEQYF

j_call: TRBJ2-3
clone_size: .
v_call: TRBV7-2
d_call: .
cdr3_nt: TGTGCCAGCAGCTCGGACAGCCTTAGCACAGATACGCAGTATTTT
cdr3_aa: CASSSDSLSTDTQYF

j_call: TRBJ2-5
clone_size: .
v_call: TRBV2
d_call: .
cdr3_nt: TGTGCCAGTTTAAAACTACTAGGAGAGACCCAGTACTTC
cdr3_aa: CASLKLLGETQYF

j_call: TRBJ2-7
clone_size: .
v_call: TRBV7-2
d_call: .
cdr3_nt: TGTGCCAGCAGCTTTTTTAGCTCCTACGAGCAGTACTTC
cdr3_aa: CASSFFSSYEQYF

j_call: TRBJ1-1
clone_size: few
v_call: TRBV5-1
d_call: .
cdr3_nt: TGCGCCAGCAGCTTGGCACCGGGACAACCAATGAACACTGAAGCTTTCTTT
cdr3_aa: CASSLAPGQPMNTEAFF

j_call: TRBJ2-7
clone_size: .
v_call: TRBV27
d_call: .
cdr3_nt: TGTGCCAGCAGTCCCCAGGGGGGAACCCCCTTATACGAGCAGTACTTC
cdr3_aa: CASSPQGGTPLYEQYF

j_call: TRBJ2-1
clone_size: .
v_call: TRBV6-5
d_call: TRBD1
cdr3_nt: TGTGCCAGCAGGCTAGATAGGGGGCACAATGAGCAGTTCTTC
cdr3_aa: CASRLDRGHNEQFF

j_call: TRBJ1-1
clone_size: few
v_call: TRBV5-1
d_call: TRBD1
cdr3_nt: TGCGCCAGCAGCTGGGGGACCGGGACAGGGGGCACTGAAGCTTTCTTT
cdr3_aa: CASSWGTGTGGTEAFF

j_call: TRBJ2-1
clone_size: .
v_call: TRBV27
d_call: TRBD2
cdr3_nt: TGTGCCAGCAGTTTAAACGCGGGGGGGATAGGGAATGAGCAGTTCTTC
cdr3_aa: CASSLNAGGIGNEQFF

j_call: TRBJ1-1
clone_size: few
v_call: TRBV19
d_call: TRBD1
cdr3_nt: TGTGCCAGTAGTATGACAGGGGGGAACACTGAAGCTTTCTTT
cdr3_aa: CASSMTGGNTEAFF